This TCR beta chain was recorded in a study of regulatory T cells in long-lasting Graves disease. Time point in this sample: persistent/refractory GD, antithyroid drugs over 5 years with positive TRAb. The TCR library was prepared using RNA isolated from PBMCs. Graves' disease diagnoses followed American Thyroid Association guidelines. Sequencing libraries for TCR beta were prepared with iRepertoire HTBI primers and Arm-PCR of CDR3 regions. MiXCR was run by TCRdb on the multiplex PCR reads, yielding one entry per CDR3 protein. The sample has 400,000 to 600,000 distinct CDR3 sequences, around a fifth seen once; the top ten hold roughly 6.9%. Study-level findings and limits: Sharing of public clonotypes was greater in persistent patients (more than 2,500) than in new patients (roughly 1,000).

On this clonotype itself: Its cognate antigen is unknown.

Germline values: CDR1 SQVTM, CDR2 ANQGSEA. V shed 4 bases and J shed 0 bases, with 15 bases lying between them. This CDR3 contains 15 residues. The sample was peripheral blood mononuclear cells (PBMCs), taken when the disease was refractory, from a patient treated with antithyroid drugs. This sequence was found in a female donor with Graves disease. This sequence joins TRBV29-1 and TRBJ1-1; D not certain. CDR3 residues: CSVVSVRLMNTEAFF. The CDR3 nucleotides read TGCAGCGTTGTTTCTGTTCGGTTGATGAACACTGAAGCTTTCTTT.